These T cell receptor beta chains were read from a single sample in a study of blood T cell repertoires in COVID-19. Assay used: immunoSEQ multiplex PCR; TCRdb lists only in-frame clones, some missing. Of 310,000 or so clones listed, approximately 85% are singletons. The sample taken for sequencing was peripheral blood. The receptors stem from a woman between 45 and 65 years old with acute or convalescent COVID-19. Each CDR3 is given with its conserved first and last residue. The D gene is left open where the match is weak. Rows may omit the clone size; those that give it use once, few, many or a size class.

D: TRBD2; V: TRBV11-2; J: TRBJ2-1; size: -; CDR3: CASSLSGILNEQFF; DNA: TGTGCCAGCAGTCTTAGCGGGATACTGAATGAGCAGTTCTTC
D: TRBD1; V: TRBV3-1/TRBV3-2; J: TRBJ2-7; size: -; CDR3: CASSQVTGSSYEQYF; DNA: TGTGCCAGCAGCCAGGTGACAGGGAGTTCCTACGAGCAGTACTTC
D: -; V: TRBV5-5; J: TRBJ1-1; size: -; CDR3: CASSQGWREAFF; DNA: TGTGCCAGCAGCCAGGGCTGGCGCGAAGCTTTCTTT
D: -; V: TRBV11-2; J: TRBJ2-2; size: -; CDR3: CASSLNRGATGELFF; DNA: TGTGCCAGCAGCTTAAACCGGGGGGCAACCGGGGAGCTGTTTTTT
D: TRBD2; V: TRBV30; J: TRBJ2-1; size: -; CDR3: CAWSLTGGSEQFF; DNA: TGTGCCTGGAGTCTCACGGGGGGGTCTGAGCAGTTCTTC
D: -; V: TRBV27; J: TRBJ2-7; size: -; CDR3: CASSLKSVHPTYEQYF; DNA: TGTGCCAGCAGTTTAAAGTCGGTCCACCCTACCTACGAGCAGTACTTC
D: -; V: TRBV27; J: TRBJ2-7; size: -; CDR3: CASSRSSTLGSSYEQYF; DNA: TGTGCCAGCAGTCGATCCTCTACCCTGGGGAGCTCCTACGAGCAGTACTTC
D: -; V: TRBV7-7; J: TRBJ2-1; size: -; CDR3: CASSLGRKPPGNEQFF; DNA: TGTGCTAGCAGCTTAGGAAGGAAGCCTCCGGGGAATGAGCAGTTCTTC
D: TRBD1; V: TRBV27; J: TRBJ1-1; size: -; CDR3: CASSLWAGGERVNTEAFF; DNA: TGTGCCAGCAGTTTATGGGCAGGGGGCGAGAGGGTGAACACTGAAGCTTTCTTT
D: -; V: TRBV7-8; J: TRBJ2-1; size: -; CDR3: CASSLGGADNEQFF; DNA: TGTGCCAGCAGCTTAGGGGGCGCGGACAATGAGCAGTTCTTC
D: TRBD1; V: TRBV7-9; J: TRBJ2-7; size: few; CDR3: CASSLGDSPYEQYF; DNA: TGTGCCAGCAGCTTAGGGGACAGCCCATACGAGCAGTACTTC
D: TRBD1; V: TRBV7-9; J: TRBJ1-2; size: -; CDR3: CASSLVGGEEGYTF; DNA: TGTGCCAGCAGCTTAGTAGGGGGCGAGGAGGGCTACACCTTC
D: TRBD2; V: TRBV4-1; J: TRBJ2-7; size: few; CDR3: CASSQTPGLASSYEQYF; DNA: TGCGCCAGCAGCCAAACACCGGGACTAGCGTCCTCCTACGAGCAGTACTTC
D: -; V: TRBV14; J: TRBJ2-5; size: -; CDR3: CASSIFGGETQYF; DNA: TGTGCCAGCAGTATATTTGGTGGCGAGACCCAGTACTTC
D: -; V: TRBV27; J: TRBJ1-4; size: -; CDR3: CATAGGWGEKLFF; DNA: TGTGCCACCGCGGGGGGATGGGGTGAAAAACTGTTTTTT
D: -; V: TRBV24-1; J: TRBJ1-2; size: -; CDR3: CATSENRGYGYTF; DNA: TGTGCCACCAGTGAAAACCGGGGGTATGGCTACACCTTC
D: TRBD2; V: TRBV5-1; J: TRBJ2-1; size: -; CDR3: CASSTLGLAYNEQFF; DNA: TGCGCCAGCAGCACGCTAGGACTAGCTTACAATGAGCAGTTCTTC
D: -; V: TRBV2; J: TRBJ2-2; size: -; CDR3: CASSEIVSGELFF; DNA: TGTGCCAGCAGTGAGATAGTTAGCGGGGAGCTGTTTTTT
D: TRBD2; V: TRBV5-1; J: TRBJ2-1; size: -; CDR3: CASSFGTSGSHDEQFF; DNA: TGCGCCAGCAGCTTCGGGACTAGCGGGAGTCATGATGAGCAGTTCTTC
D: TRBD1; V: TRBV2; J: TRBJ1-5; size: -; CDR3: CASEVVGQLNQPQHF; DNA: TGTGCCAGCGAGGTCGTGGGACAGCTCAATCAGCCCCAGCATTTT
D: -; V: TRBV4-3; J: TRBJ2-7; size: -; CDR3: CASSQEVRSSNEQYF; DNA: TGCGCCAGCAGCCAAGAGGTTCGGTCGAGCAACGAGCAGTACTTC
D: -; V: TRBV6-4; J: TRBJ2-2; size: once; CDR3: CASSDLEGDTGELFF; DNA: TGTGCCAGCAGTGACTTAGAGGGGGACACCGGGGAGCTGTTTTTT
D: -; V: TRBV27; J: TRBJ2-3; size: few; CDR3: CASSPLQGTTDTQYF; DNA: TGTGCCAGCAGTCCACTTCAGGGAACCACAGATACGCAGTATTTT
D: -; V: TRBV18; J: TRBJ2-5; size: -; CDR3: CASSPTDSQETQYF; DNA: TGTGCCAGCTCACCAACGGACAGCCAAGAGACCCAGTACTTC
D: -; V: TRBV3-1/TRBV3-2; J: TRBJ1-4; size: -; CDR3: CASARAGTNEKLFF; DNA: TGTGCCAGCGCCCGGGCGGGAACTAATGAAAAACTGTTTTTT
D: -; V: TRBV9; J: TRBJ1-6; size: once; CDR3: CASSVGGFEPLHF; DNA: TGTGCCAGCAGCGTTGGCGGATTCGAACCCCTCCACTTT
D: -; V: TRBV15; J: TRBJ2-7; size: -; CDR3: CATSIVNEQYF; DNA: TGTGCCACCAGCATTGTCAACGAGCAGTACTTC
D: TRBD2; V: TRBV4-2; J: TRBJ2-1; size: -; CDR3: CASSQDPSGTPYNEQFF; DNA: TGTGCCAGCAGCCAAGACCCTAGCGGGACACCCTACAATGAGCAGTTCTTC